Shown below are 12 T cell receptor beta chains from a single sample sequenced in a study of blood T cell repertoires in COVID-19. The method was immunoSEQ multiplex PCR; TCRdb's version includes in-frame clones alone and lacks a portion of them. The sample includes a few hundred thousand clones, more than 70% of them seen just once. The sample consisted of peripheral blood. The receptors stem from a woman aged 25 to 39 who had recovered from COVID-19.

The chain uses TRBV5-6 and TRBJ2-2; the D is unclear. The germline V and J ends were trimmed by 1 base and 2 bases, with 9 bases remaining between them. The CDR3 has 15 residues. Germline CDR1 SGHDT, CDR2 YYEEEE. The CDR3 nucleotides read TGTGCCAGCAGCTTGAAGCGTCGTAACACCGGGGAGCTGTTTTTT. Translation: CASSLKRRNTGELFF. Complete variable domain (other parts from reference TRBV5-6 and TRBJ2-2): DAGVTQSPTHLIKTRGQQVTLRCSPKSGHDTVSWYQQALGQGPQFIFQYYEEEERQRGNFPDRFSGHQFPNYSSELNVNALLLGDSALYLCASSLKRRNTGELFFGEGSRLTVL.

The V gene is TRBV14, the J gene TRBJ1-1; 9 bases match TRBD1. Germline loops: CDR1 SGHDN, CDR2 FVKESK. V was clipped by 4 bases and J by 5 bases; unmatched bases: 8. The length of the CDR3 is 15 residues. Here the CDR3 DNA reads TGTGCCAGCAGCCGGTGGGGACAGGGTCGGACTGAAGCTTTCTTT. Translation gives CASSRWGQGRTEAFF.

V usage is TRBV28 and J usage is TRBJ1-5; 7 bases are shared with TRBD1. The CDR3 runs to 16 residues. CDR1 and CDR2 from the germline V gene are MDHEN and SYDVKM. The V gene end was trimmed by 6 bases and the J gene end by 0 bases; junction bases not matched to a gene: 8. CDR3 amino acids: CASRAGTAISNQPQHF. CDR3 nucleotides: TGTGCCAGCAGGGCAGGGACAGCTATTAGCAATCAGCCCCAGCATTTT. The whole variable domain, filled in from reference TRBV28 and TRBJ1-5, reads DVKVTQSSRYLVKRTGEKVFLECVQDMDHENMFWYRQDPGLGLRLIYFSYDVKMKEKGDIPEGYSVSREKKERFSLILESASTNQTSMYLCASRAGTAISNQPQHFGDGTRLSIL.

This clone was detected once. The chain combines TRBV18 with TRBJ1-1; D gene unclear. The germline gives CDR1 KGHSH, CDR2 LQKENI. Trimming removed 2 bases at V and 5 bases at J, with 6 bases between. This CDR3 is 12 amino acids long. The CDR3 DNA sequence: TGTGCCAGCTCACCATTCCAGACTGAAGCTTTCTTT. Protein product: CASSPFQTEAFF.

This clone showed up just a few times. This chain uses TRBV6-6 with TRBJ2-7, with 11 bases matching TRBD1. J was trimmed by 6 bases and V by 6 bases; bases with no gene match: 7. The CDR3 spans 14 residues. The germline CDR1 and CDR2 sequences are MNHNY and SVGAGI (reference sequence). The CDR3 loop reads CASRRGQGAGEQYF. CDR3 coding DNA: TGTGCCAGCAGACGTGGACAGGGGGCGGGCGAGCAGTACTTC.

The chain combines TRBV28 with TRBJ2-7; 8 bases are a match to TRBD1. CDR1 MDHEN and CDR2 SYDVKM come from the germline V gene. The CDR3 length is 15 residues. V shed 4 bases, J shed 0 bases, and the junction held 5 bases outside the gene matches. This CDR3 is CASSWPGGSSYEQYF. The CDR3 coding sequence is TGTGCCAGCAGTTGGCCAGGGGGCAGCTCCTACGAGCAGTACTTC.

CDR3 nucleotides: TGTGCCAGCAGCCCTCCCGGGGGGAGCACAGATACGCAGTATTTT. Translating gives CASSPPGGSTDTQYF. The J gene is TRBJ2-3, the V gene TRBV7-3; the match to TRBD2 covers 7 bases. This CDR3 has 15 residues. Germline assignment: CDR1 SGHTA and CDR2 FQGTGA. V was pared by 5 bases and J by 0 bases, with 5 bases of the junction left unmatched.

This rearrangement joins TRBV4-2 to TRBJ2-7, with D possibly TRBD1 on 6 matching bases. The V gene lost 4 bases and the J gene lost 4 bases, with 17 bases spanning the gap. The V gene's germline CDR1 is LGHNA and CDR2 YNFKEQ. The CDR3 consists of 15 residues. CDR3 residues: CASSLQGTQGYEQYF. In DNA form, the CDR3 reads TGTGCCAGCAGCCTTCAGGGGACCCAAGGGTACGAGCAGTACTTC.

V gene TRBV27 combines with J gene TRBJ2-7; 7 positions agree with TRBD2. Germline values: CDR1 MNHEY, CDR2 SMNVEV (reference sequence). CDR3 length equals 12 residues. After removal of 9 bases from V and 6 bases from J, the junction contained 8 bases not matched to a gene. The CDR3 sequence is CASAVWEGEQYF. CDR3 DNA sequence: TGTGCCAGTGCCGTATGGGAGGGCGAGCAGTACTTC.

The CDR3, as DNA: TGTGCCAGCAGTGAAGGGCAGGGGTCAAATGAGCAGTTCTTC. Encoded protein: CASSEGQGSNEQFF. The rearrangement links TRBV2 to TRBJ2-1; D is perhaps TRBD1 (6 bases). Germline loops: CDR1 SNHLY, CDR2 FYNNEI. The CDR3 consists of 14 residues. Trimming took off 1 base at V and 7 bases at J, with 11 bases between the two ends.

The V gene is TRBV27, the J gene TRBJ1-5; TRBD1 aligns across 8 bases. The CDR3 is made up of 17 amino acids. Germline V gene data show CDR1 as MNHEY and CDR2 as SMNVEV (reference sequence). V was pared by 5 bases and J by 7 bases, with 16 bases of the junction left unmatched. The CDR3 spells CASSPRPDRVLGQPQHF. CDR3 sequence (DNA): TGTGCCAGCAGTCCTCGTCCGGACAGGGTTTTAGGCCAGCCCCAGCATTTT.

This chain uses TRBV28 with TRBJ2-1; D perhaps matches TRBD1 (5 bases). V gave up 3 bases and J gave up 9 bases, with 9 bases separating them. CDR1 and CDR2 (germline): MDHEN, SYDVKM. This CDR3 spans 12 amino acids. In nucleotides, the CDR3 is TGTGCCAGCAGTTTGAGGCAGGGTGAGCAGTTCTTC. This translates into CASSLRQGEQFF.